Shown below are 32 T cell receptor beta chains from a single sample sequenced in a study of cytomegalovirus exposure and HLA in healthy donors. With 60 Vbeta and 13 Jbeta primers, the PCR was carried out. Clones were read by immunoSEQ multiplex PCR, and TCRdb kept only the in-frame ones, dropping some. The sample totals 220,000 or so clones. Sequencing was performed on PBMCs. These receptors originate from a girl aged 2-9 years in good health and CMV-seropositive.

CDR3 DNA sequence: TGTGCCTGGAGTGATAGTTGGACAGGGGGCTCTCCCTACGAGCAGTACTTC. Translation gives CAWSDSWTGGSPYEQYF. The chain links TRBV30 to TRBJ2-7, with 11 bases identical to TRBD1. CDR3 length equals 17 residues. The V gene end was trimmed by 1 base and the J gene end by 2 bases; junction bases not matched to a gene: 10. Germline V CDR1 and CDR2: GTSNPN, SVGIG (reference sequence).

The J gene is TRBJ1-1, the V gene TRBV6-1; tentatively, D is TRBD1 (5 bases). Germline assignment: CDR1 MNHNS and CDR2 SASEGT. V lost 5 bases, J lost 1 base, and 11 bases lay in between. The CDR3 extends over 14 amino acids. The CDR3 protein is CASSQSGKNTEAFF. CDR3 coding DNA: TGTGCCAGCAGTCAGTCAGGGAAGAACACTGAAGCTTTCTTT.

The chain carries TRBV5-1 and TRBJ2-5, with D perhaps matching TRBD2 (6 bases). V gave up 4 bases and J gave up 5 bases, with 15 bases separating them. From germline, CDR1 is SGHRS and CDR2 YFSETQ. The CDR3 runs 14 residues. The CDR3 loop reads CASSRPEGGETQYF. CDR3 bases: TGCGCCAGCAGCCGGCCGGAGGGCGGTGAGACCCAGTACTTC.

This chain connects TRBV15 to TRBJ1-4; unclear D gene. This CDR3 is built from 12 residues. V lost 4 bases, J lost 5 bases, and 5 bases lay in between. Germline values: CDR1 LNHNV, CDR2 YYDKDF (reference sequence). The CDR3 here is CATSTENEKLFF. In DNA, the CDR3 is TGTGCCACCAGCACGGAGAATGAAAAACTGTTTTTT.

The V call is TRBV29-1, the J call TRBJ2-1; D ambiguous. The CDR3 spans 14 residues. Looked up from germline, CDR1 is SQVTM and CDR2 is ANQGSEA. Trimming removed 1 base at V and 4 bases at J, with 11 bases between. The CDR3 sequence is CSVEGRLTYNEQFF. DNA of the CDR3: TGCAGCGTTGAAGGGCGGCTTACATACAATGAGCAGTTCTTC.

In DNA form, the CDR3 reads TGTGCCAGCAGGATGGGATTGGGACTAGCGGGAGGCGTCGGGGAGACCCAGTACTTC. This codes for CASRMGLGLAGGVGETQYF. This chain joins TRBV2 and TRBJ2-5; 15 nucleotides line up with TRBD2. Germline V CDR1 and CDR2: SNHLY, FYNNEI. This CDR3 is built from 19 residues. Losses at the gene ends were 6 bases for V and 5 bases for J; bases not matched to a gene: 16.

The V gene is TRBV9, the J gene TRBJ2-7; D gene ambiguous. Looked up from germline, CDR1 is SGDLS and CDR2 is YYNGEE. Trimming pared 7 bases from V and 0 bases from J, leaving 17 bases between. CDR3 length: 15 residues. DNA of the CDR3: TGTGCCAGCTCCCCCTTATCTCGGAGCTCCTACGAGCAGTACTTC. It specifies CASSPLSRSSYEQYF.

This rearrangement joins TRBV10-2 to TRBJ2-7; D gene ambiguous. The CDR3 spans 13 residues. Germline CDR1 and CDR2: WSHSY and SAAADI. Trimming removed 6 bases at V and 1 base at J, with 10 bases between. The CDR3 region is CASRGGGSYEQYF. Here the CDR3 DNA reads TGCGCCAGCAGGGGTGGCGGATCCTACGAGCAGTACTTC.

The J gene is TRBJ2-1, the V gene TRBV29-1; D gene unclear. CDR3 length: 12 residues. V lost 4 bases to trimming and J lost 5 bases, with 9 bases between them. Germline V gene sequence: CDR1 SQVTM, CDR2 ANQGSEA. The DNA for the CDR3 is TGCAGCGTTGCGATACAGCACAATGAGCAGTTCTTC. Translation gives CSVAIQHNEQFF.

The V gene is TRBV5-1, the J gene TRBJ1-1, with 7 bases identical to TRBD1. The CDR3 has 14 amino acids. V gave up 0 bases and J gave up 6 bases; unmatched junction bases: 5. CDR1 and CDR2 from the germline V gene are SGHRS and YFSETQ. CDR3 DNA: TGCGCCAGCAGCTTGGGAGACAGGGACCCTGAAGCTTTCTTT. It encodes CASSLGDRDPEAFF.

This rearrangement joins TRBV9 to TRBJ1-2; 8 nucleotides align to TRBD1. Germline loops: CDR1 SGDLS, CDR2 YYNGEE. The CDR3 length is 13 residues. V trimming: 4 bases; J trimming: 3 bases; junction bases outside the gene matches: 2. The CDR3 spells CASSSDRDYGYTF. DNA for the CDR3: TGTGCCAGCAGCTCGGACAGGGACTATGGCTACACCTTC. Complete variable domain (other parts from reference TRBV9 and TRBJ1-2): DSGVTQTPKHLITATGQRVTLRCSPRSGDLSVYWYQQSLDQGLQFLIQYYNGEERAKGNILERFSAQQFPDLHSELNLSSLELGDSALYFCASSSDRDYGYTFGSGTRLTVV.

This rearrangement joins TRBV5-1 to TRBJ1-3; 7 bases match TRBD1. The germline V gene encodes CDR1 SGHRS and CDR2 YFSETQ. Trimming removed 4 bases from V and 0 bases from J; junction bases left unmatched: 4. The CDR3 runs to 15 residues. The CDR3 sequence is CASSVGQNSGNTIYF. CDR3 bases: TGCGCCAGCAGCGTGGGACAGAACTCTGGAAACACCATATATTTT.

The chain is built from TRBV29-1 and TRBJ1-1; D remains unclear. In germline, CDR1 is SQVTM, CDR2 ANQGSEA. This CDR3 is built from 13 residues. Trimming removed 1 base at V and 11 bases at J, with 17 bases between. DNA of the CDR3: TGCAGCGTTGAAGTAGCGGCGAGTACCGAGGCTTTCTTT. Its translation: CSVEVAASTEAFF.

The chain uses TRBV7-9 and TRBJ2-1; TRBD2 matches 10 bases. This CDR3 contains 14 residues. Germline CDR1 SEHNR, CDR2 FQNEAQ (reference sequence). V dropped 8 bases and J dropped 6; count of bases not matched to a gene: 7. In DNA, the CDR3 is TGTGCCAGCCATGGACTAGCGGTCCTCAATGAGCAGTTCTTC. Translated, it gives CASHGLAVLNEQFF.

The rearrangement links TRBV19 to TRBJ2-7; D remains ambiguous. Germline V gene data show CDR1 as LNHDA and CDR2 as SQIVND (reference sequence). The ends were cut back, 6 bases at V and 4 bases at J, with 7 bases in the middle. The CDR3 spans 11 residues. This CDR3 reads CASSSLYEQYF. The CDR3 bases are TGTGCCAGTAGCAGTTTGTACGAGCAGTACTTC.

The chain has TRBV12-5 and TRBJ1-1; 8 positions match TRBD1. With V trimmed by 6 bases and J by 7 bases, 4 bases remained unmatched. The CDR3 length is 12 residues. Per germline, CDR1 LGHNT and CDR2 FRNRAP. Here the CDR3 reads CASGSGTGEAFF. The CDR3 DNA sequence: TGTGCTAGTGGGTCCGGGACAGGTGAAGCTTTCTTT.

This chain uses TRBV6-1 with TRBJ2-7; 12 bases line up with TRBD2. J was trimmed by 2 bases and V by 4 bases; bases with no gene match: 3. Germline CDR1 reads MNHNS; CDR2 reads SASEGT. The CDR3 extends over 15 amino acids. CDR3 sequence (DNA): TGTGCCAGCAGTGCCCCTAGCGGGAGGGCCTACGAGCAGTACTTC. This sequence encodes CASSAPSGRAYEQYF.

V is TRBV4-2 and J is TRBJ1-2; D gene unclear. Trimming stripped 4 bases from V and 7 bases from J, with 13 bases between. Germline V gene lookup returns CDR1 LGHNA and CDR2 YNFKEQ. There are 13 residues in the CDR3. CDR3 in amino acids: CASSPNSPLGYTF. CDR3 nucleotide sequence: TGTGCCAGCAGCCCCAACAGCCCTCTTGGCTACACCTTC.

The chain couples TRBV2 to TRBJ2-5; a possible D gene is TRBD2 (5 bases). In germline, CDR1 is SNHLY, CDR2 FYNNEI. V lost 2 bases to trimming and J lost 2 bases, with 21 bases between them. The CDR3 extends over 18 amino acids. This CDR3 is CASSEFSSKRYLQETQYF. The DNA of the CDR3 is TGTGCCAGCAGTGAATTTTCATCTAAGCGGTATTTACAAGAGACCCAGTACTTC.

The chain has TRBV28 and TRBJ2-7; D remains unclear. Germline V gene data show CDR1 as MDHEN and CDR2 as SYDVKM. This CDR3 contains 13 residues. Trimming shortened V by 6 bases and J by 2 bases, and 11 bases separated the two germline ends. The CDR3 nucleotides read TGTGCCAGCAGATCGACCGACACCTACGAGCAGTACTTC. Its translation is CASRSTDTYEQYF.

V and J are TRBV7-8 and TRBJ2-3, with unresolved D. Germline V lookup: CDR1 SGHVS, CDR2 FQNEAQ. V was clipped by 0 bases and J by 5 bases, with 12 bases between them. CDR3 length: 15 amino acids. The CDR3 nucleotides read TGTGCCAGCAGCTTAGCCGGTATGAGTTTAGATACGCAGTATTTT. It encodes CASSLAGMSLDTQYF. Based on the CDR3 plus reference TRBV7-8 and TRBJ2-3, the full variable domain is GAGVSQSPRYKVAKRGQDVALRCDPISGHVSLFWYQQALGQGPEFLTYFQNEAQLDKSGLPSDRFFAERPEGSVSTLKIQRTQQEDSAVYLCASSLAGMSLDTQYFGPGTRLTVL.

Regarding this clone: The sample carries other DNA sequences with the same CDR3. The chain combines TRBV18 with TRBJ2-6, with TRBD2 as a possible D gene (6 bases). V lost 0 bases and J lost 4, with 7 bases in between. This CDR3 region has 15 residues. The germline gives CDR1 KGHSH, CDR2 LQKENI. CDR3 sequence: CASSPPAGGANVLTF. The CDR3 DNA is TGTGCCAGCTCACCACCGGCGGGGGGGGCCAACGTCCTGACTTTC.

The chain couples TRBV4-1 to TRBJ2-3; maybe TRBD2 (5 bases). The CDR3 runs 12 residues. Trimming left V 1 base short and J 6 bases short, with 5 bases between. In germline, CDR1 is MGHRA, CDR2 YSYEKL. The chain's CDR3 is CASSQVADTQYF. The CDR3 nucleotides are TGCGCCAGCAGCCAAGTAGCGGATACGCAGTATTTT.

V and J are TRBV27 and TRBJ2-1; weak D call: TRBD2 (6 bases). Between the trimmed V and J ends, which lost 3 bases and 8 bases, there was a span of 14 bases. Germline V gives CDR1 MNHEY, CDR2 SMNVEV (reference sequence). The CDR3 loop spans 14 amino acids. The CDR3 protein is CASSFRAGFDEQFF. The CDR3 DNA follows: TGTGCCAGCAGTTTTCGGGCGGGGTTCGATGAGCAGTTCTTC.

The genes are TRBV27 and TRBJ1-1, with D unclear. Germline CDR1 MNHEY, CDR2 SMNVEV (reference sequence). The germline V and J ends were trimmed by 2 bases and 5 bases, with 15 bases remaining between them. The CDR3 spans 15 residues. CDR3 protein: CASSLGHIQQTEAFF. The DNA of the CDR3 is TGTGCCAGCAGTTTAGGGCACATTCAACAGACTGAAGCTTTCTTT.

The chain couples TRBV5-1 to TRBJ2-1; 7 bases agree with TRBD2. Germline V gene sequence: CDR1 SGHRS, CDR2 YFSETQ. V gave up 1 base and J gave up 2 bases; unmatched junction bases: 3. This CDR3 spans 15 amino acids. The CDR3, as DNA: TGCGCCAGCAGCTTGAAGCGGGAACCCTACAATGAGCAGTTCTTC. It specifies CASSLKREPYNEQFF.

The CDR3 coding sequence is TGTGCCAGCAGTGAATCGGAGAGGGAAGCTTTCTTT. Amino acids: CASSESEREAFF. The V gene is TRBV25-1, the J gene TRBJ1-1; D gene unclear. Per germline, CDR1 MGHDK and CDR2 SYGVNS. The CDR3 totals 12 residues. V dropped 1 base and J dropped 8 bases, with 8 bases sitting between them.

The V gene is TRBV29-1, the J gene TRBJ1-2; D unclear. Looked up from germline, CDR1 is SQVTM and CDR2 is ANQGSEA. The V and J ends lost 6 bases and 4 bases respectively, with 15 bases between them. CDR3 length: 13 amino acids. The CDR3 DNA follows: TGCAGCGTCGAGATTATGCCCCGCTATGGCTACACCTTC. This encodes CSVEIMPRYGYTF. The whole variable domain, filled in from reference TRBV29-1 and TRBJ1-2, reads SAVISQKPSRDICQRGTSLTIQCQVDSQVTMMFWYRQQPGQSLTLIATANQGSEATYESGFVIDKFPISRPNLTFSTLTVSNMSPEDSSIYLCSVEIMPRYGYTFGSGTRLTVV.

The chain joins TRBV4-1 to TRBJ2-7; 12 bases line up with TRBD2. CDR3 size: 17 residues. Germline lookup yields CDR1 MGHRA and CDR2 YSYEKL. The J segment lost 1 base and the V segment lost 4 bases, leaving 8 bases of the junction unmatched. CDR3 in amino acids: CASSLARTSGTSYEQYF. DNA for the CDR3: TGCGCCAGCAGCCTCGCCCGGACTAGCGGGACTTCCTACGAGCAGTACTTC.

The chain couples TRBV27 to TRBJ1-4, with TRBD1 identical over 7 bases. Germline V gene sequence: CDR1 MNHEY, CDR2 SMNVEV (reference sequence). CDR3 length equals 14 residues. V lost 8 bases to trimming and J lost 12 bases; unmatched junction nucleotides: 15. The CDR3 here is CASARPLQGSELFF. In DNA, the CDR3 is TGTGCCAGCGCCCGGCCCTTACAGGGGTCGGAACTGTTTTTT. The complete variable domain, with remaining parts taken from reference TRBV27 and TRBJ1-4, reads EAQVTQNPRYLITVTGKKLTVTCSQNMNHEYMSWYRQDPGLGLRQIYYSMNVEVTDKGDVPEGYKVSRKEKRNFPLILESPSPNQTSLYFCASARPLQGSELFFGSGTQLSVL.

The chain is built from TRBV2 and TRBJ1-1; the D is unclear. The V gene's germline CDR1 is SNHLY and CDR2 FYNNEI. The V end was cut by 3 bases, the J end by 0 bases, with 5 bases between. This CDR3 contains 13 residues. CDR3 protein: CASSDTVNTEAFF. The CDR3 bases are TGTGCCAGCAGTGATACGGTGAACACTGAAGCTTTCTTT.

The chain joins TRBV29-1 to TRBJ1-2; no clear D gene. V was cut by 6 bases and J by 0 bases, with 14 bases left in between. In germline, CDR1 is SQVTM, CDR2 ANQGSEA. This CDR3 comprises 14 residues. The CDR3 DNA follows: TGCAGCGTCGCATACTTTGAACCTAACTATGGCTACACCTTC. Protein: CSVAYFEPNYGYTF. The full variable domain, its missing parts supplied by reference TRBV29-1 and TRBJ1-2, is SAVISQKPSRDICQRGTSLTIQCQVDSQVTMMFWYRQQPGQSLTLIATANQGSEATYESGFVIDKFPISRPNLTFSTLTVSNMSPEDSSIYLCSVAYFEPNYGYTFGSGTRLTVV.